The rows below give T cell receptor beta chains drawn from one sample of a study of human CD8 memory T cell subsets. TCRdb reprocessed the 5' RACE reads and stores each CDR3 protein as one record, lacking DNA. This sample contains about 7,900 distinct CDR3 sequences. The specimen sequenced was CD8+ T cells from PBMCs. All receptors derive from a human donor in good health. The CDR3 runs from the conserved cysteine through the conserved F or W. Not every row has a clone size; where given, it reads once, few, many or a size class.

V gene	clone size	J gene	CDR3 protein
TRBV9	.	TRBJ2-1	CASSVAGQPRPDNEQFF
TRBV24-1	.	TRBJ2-3	CATSDLALGDTQYF
TRBV5-1	.	TRBJ1-2	CASSLTLDSYGYTF
TRBV19	.	TRBJ2-2	CASMIGGYANTGELFF
TRBV27	.	TRBJ1-2	CASSLQGGDGYTF
TRBV7-3	.	TRBJ1-1	CASSLPGQSEAFF
TRBV19	.	TRBJ2-7	CASRTGGNEQYF
TRBV9	.	TRBJ1-5	CASSPGQGGYQPQHF
TRBV7-2	.	TRBJ2-5	CASSLYPSGIQETQYF
TRBV27	.	TRBJ2-1	CASTPLEAGVYEQFF
TRBV7-3	.	TRBJ2-1	CASSRTVDTNEQFF
TRBV12-3/TRBV12-4	.	TRBJ2-5	CASRLGGTQYF
TRBV4-2	.	TRBJ2-7	CASSQDLVEQYF
TRBV6-5	.	TRBJ2-1	CATSGQGGNEQFF
TRBV27	.	TRBJ2-7	CASSPTGTSGWEQYF
TRBV12-3/TRBV12-4	large	TRBJ1-5	CASSRDKGSNQPQHF
TRBV15	.	TRBJ1-4	CATSRVRSGTAGNEKLFF
TRBV28	.	TRBJ2-1	CASRPPGTSSLDEQFF
TRBV11-3	.	TRBJ2-3	CASSPPRGGVSTQYF
TRBV3-1	medium-sized	TRBJ2-7	CASSQWVEGDEQYF
TRBV7-6	.	TRBJ2-3	CASSLEGTSAFTDTQYF
TRBV30	.	TRBJ2-7	CAWSASDREPYEQYF
TRBV7-9	.	TRBJ2-7	CASSFPGTGEQYF
TRBV4-1	.	TRBJ1-6	CASKKWGDASKESPLHF
TRBV9	.	TRBJ2-1	CASSGGDEQFF
TRBV12-3/TRBV12-4	.	TRBJ2-7	CASSTEGEQYF
TRBV24-1	.	TRBJ2-1	CATSDLQVAEQFF
TRBV28	.	TRBJ2-5	CASSSSFEYQETQYF
TRBV2	.	TRBJ2-5	CASIKQVYQETQYF
TRBV10-1	.	TRBJ2-7	CASSDTRFSYEQYF
TRBV6-1	.	TRBJ1-1	CASSVQRVLLITEAFF
TRBV27	.	TRBJ2-1	CASSTSSLNEQFF
TRBV7-9	.	TRBJ1-2	CASSHFEGGYYGYTF
TRBV20-1	.	TRBJ2-1	CSGTSTSGRSYNEQFF
TRBV30	.	TRBJ2-4	CAWSVELAKNIQYF
TRBV20-1	.	TRBJ1-1	CSAGRGTEAFF
TRBV20-1	.	TRBJ2-1	CSARRGQGDPNEQFF
TRBV28	medium-sized	TRBJ1-5	CASSSGRYQPQHF
TRBV10-1	.	TRBJ1-5	CASSETVNQPQHF
TRBV5-1	.	TRBJ2-7	CASRAGTGAYYEQYF
TRBV25-1	.	TRBJ2-1	CATSLSFNEQFF
TRBV5-1	medium-sized	TRBJ1-1	CASSFGTTDEAFF
TRBV7-9	.	TRBJ1-2	CASSLDGGENGYTF
TRBV24-1	.	TRBJ2-3	CATSDLLGFPHTDTQYF
TRBV3-1	.	TRBJ2-1	CASSQTGLAAEQFF